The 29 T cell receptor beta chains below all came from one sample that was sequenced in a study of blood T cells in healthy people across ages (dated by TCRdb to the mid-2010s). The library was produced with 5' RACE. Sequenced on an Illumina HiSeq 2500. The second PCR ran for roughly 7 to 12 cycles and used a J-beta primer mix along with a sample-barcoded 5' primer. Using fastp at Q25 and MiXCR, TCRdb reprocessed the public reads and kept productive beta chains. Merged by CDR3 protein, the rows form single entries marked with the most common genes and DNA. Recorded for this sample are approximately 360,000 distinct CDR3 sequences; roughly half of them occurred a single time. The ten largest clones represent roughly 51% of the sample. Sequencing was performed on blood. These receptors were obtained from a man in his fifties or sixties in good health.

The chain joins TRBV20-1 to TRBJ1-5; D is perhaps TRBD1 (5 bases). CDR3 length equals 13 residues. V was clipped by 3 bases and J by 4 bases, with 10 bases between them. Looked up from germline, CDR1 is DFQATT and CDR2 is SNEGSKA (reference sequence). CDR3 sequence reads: CSASAGVNQPQHF. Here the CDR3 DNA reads TGCAGTGCTAGCGCGGGGGTAAATCAGCCCCAGCATTTT.

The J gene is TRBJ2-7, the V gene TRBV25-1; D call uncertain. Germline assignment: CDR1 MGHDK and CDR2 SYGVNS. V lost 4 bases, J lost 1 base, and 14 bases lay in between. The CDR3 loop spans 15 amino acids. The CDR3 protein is CASSATGSLSYEQYF. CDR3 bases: TGTGCCAGCAGTGCTACGGGCAGTTTATCCTACGAGCAGTACTTC.

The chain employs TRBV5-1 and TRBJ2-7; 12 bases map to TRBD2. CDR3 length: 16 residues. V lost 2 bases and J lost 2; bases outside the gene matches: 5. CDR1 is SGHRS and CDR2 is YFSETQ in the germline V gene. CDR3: CASSFRTSGATYEQYF. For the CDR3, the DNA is TGCGCCAGCAGCTTTCGGACTAGCGGGGCAACCTACGAGCAGTACTTC.

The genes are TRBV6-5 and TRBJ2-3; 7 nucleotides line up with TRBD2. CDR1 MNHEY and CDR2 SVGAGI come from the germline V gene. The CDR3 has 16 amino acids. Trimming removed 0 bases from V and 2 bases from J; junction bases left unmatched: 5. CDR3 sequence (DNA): TGTGCCAGCAGTTACTCGCGGGGGATTGCCACAGATACGCAGTATTTT. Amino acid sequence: CASSYSRGIATDTQYF.

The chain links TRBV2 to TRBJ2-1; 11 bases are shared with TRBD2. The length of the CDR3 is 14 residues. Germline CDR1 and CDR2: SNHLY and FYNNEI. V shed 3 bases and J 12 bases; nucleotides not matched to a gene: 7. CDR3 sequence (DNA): TGTGCCAGCAGTGAGCGGCTAGCGGGAGGCGGGCAGTTCTTC. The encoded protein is CASSERLAGGGQFF.

The CDR3 DNA sequence: TGCAGTGCTCAACCTGGCGGGAGGTATGAGCAGTTCTTC. This encodes CSAQPGGRYEQFF. V usage is TRBV20-1 and J usage is TRBJ2-1; 8 bases match TRBD2. In germline, CDR1 is DFQATT, CDR2 SNEGSKA (reference sequence). V gave up 5 bases and J gave up 8 bases; unmatched junction bases: 8. This CDR3 region has 13 residues.

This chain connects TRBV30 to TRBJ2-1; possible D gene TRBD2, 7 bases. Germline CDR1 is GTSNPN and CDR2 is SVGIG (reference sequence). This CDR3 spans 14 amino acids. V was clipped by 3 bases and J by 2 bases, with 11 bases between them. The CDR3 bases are TGTGCCTGGAGGGGCGGGGGCCCCTACAATGAGCAGTTCTTC. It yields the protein CAWRGGGPYNEQFF.

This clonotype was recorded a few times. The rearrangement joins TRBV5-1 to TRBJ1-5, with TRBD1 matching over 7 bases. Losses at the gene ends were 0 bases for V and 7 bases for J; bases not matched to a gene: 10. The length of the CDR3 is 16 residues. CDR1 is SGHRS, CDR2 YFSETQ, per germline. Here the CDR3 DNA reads TGCGCCAGCAGCTTGGACGTGACAGGGCTTGGGCAGCCCCAGCATTTT. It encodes CASSLDVTGLGQPQHF. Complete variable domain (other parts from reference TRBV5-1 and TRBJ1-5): KAGVTQTPRYLIKTRGQQVTLSCSPISGHRSVSWYQQTPGQGLQFLFEYFSETQRNKGNFPGRFSGRQFSNSRSEMNVSTLELGDSALYLCASSLDVTGLGQPQHFGDGTRLSIL.

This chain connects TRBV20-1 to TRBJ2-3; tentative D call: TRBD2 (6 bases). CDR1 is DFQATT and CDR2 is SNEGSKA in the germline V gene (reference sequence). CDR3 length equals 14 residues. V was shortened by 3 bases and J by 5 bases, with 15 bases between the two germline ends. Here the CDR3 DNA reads TGCAGTGCTAGTTTGGGGGGTCCGGTAGATACGCAGTATTTT. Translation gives CSASLGGPVDTQYF.

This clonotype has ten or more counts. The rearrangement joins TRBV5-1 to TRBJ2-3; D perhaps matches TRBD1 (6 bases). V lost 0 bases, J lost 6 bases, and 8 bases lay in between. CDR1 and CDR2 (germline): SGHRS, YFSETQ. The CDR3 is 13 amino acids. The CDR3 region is CASSLGQADTQYF. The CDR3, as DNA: TGCGCCAGCAGCTTGGGACAGGCCGATACGCAGTATTTT.

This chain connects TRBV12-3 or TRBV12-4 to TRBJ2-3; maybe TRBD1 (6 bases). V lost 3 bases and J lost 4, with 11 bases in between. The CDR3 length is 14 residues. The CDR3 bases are TGTGCCAGCAGTTTGGACAGATTTGCAGATACGCAGTATTTT. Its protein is CASSLDRFADTQYF.

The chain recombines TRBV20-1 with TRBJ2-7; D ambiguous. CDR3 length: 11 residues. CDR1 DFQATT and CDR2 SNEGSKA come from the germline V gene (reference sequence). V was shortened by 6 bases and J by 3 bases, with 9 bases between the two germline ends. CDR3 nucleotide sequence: TGCAGTGCCCTCGATGGCTACGAGCAGTACTTC. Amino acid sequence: CSALDGYEQYF.

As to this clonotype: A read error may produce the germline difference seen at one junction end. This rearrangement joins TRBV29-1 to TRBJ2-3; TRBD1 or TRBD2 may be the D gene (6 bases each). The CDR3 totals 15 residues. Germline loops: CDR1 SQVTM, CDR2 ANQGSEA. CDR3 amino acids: CSVYNTGGGVDMQYF. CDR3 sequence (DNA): TGCAGCGTTTACAACACAGGAGGGGGAGTGGATATGCAGTATTTT.

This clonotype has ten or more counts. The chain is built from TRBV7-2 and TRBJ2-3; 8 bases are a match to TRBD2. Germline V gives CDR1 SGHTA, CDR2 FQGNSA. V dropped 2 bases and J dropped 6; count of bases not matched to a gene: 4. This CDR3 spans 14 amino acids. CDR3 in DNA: TGTGCCAGCAGCTTACCACTAGCGGTGGATACGCAGTATTTT. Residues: CASSLPLAVDTQYF.

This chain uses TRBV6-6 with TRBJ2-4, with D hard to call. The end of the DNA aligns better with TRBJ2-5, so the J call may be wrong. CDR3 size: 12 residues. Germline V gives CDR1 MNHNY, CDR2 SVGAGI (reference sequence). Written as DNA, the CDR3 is TGTGCCAGCAGTTACGAGGCGAAGACCCAGTACTTC. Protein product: CASSYEAKTQYF.

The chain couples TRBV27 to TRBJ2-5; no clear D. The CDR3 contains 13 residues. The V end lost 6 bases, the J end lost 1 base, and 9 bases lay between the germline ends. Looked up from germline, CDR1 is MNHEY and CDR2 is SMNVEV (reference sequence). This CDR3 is CASSSLFQETQYF. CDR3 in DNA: TGTGCCAGCAGCTCCCTTTTCCAAGAGACCCAGTACTTC.

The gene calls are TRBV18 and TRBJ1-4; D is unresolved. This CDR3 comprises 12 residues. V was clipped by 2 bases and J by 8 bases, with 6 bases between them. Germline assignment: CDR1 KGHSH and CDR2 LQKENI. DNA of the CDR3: TGTGCCAGCTCACCAGGGCCAGAAAAACTGTTTTTT. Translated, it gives CASSPGPEKLFF.

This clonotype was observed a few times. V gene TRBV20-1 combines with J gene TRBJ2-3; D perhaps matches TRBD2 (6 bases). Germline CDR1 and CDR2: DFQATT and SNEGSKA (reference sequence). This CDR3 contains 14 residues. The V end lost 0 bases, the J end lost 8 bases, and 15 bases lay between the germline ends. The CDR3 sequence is CSARDRGGQGTQYF. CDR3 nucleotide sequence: TGCAGTGCTAGAGATCGGGGAGGCCAGGGTACGCAGTATTTT.

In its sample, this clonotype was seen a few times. DNA of the CDR3: TGTGCCAGCAGCCCCCGCCCCGGGACTAGTACCAATGAGCAGTTCTTC. This codes for CASSPRPGTSTNEQFF. The chain couples TRBV11-3 to TRBJ2-1, with 8 bases matching TRBD2. Trimming removed 5 bases from V and 6 bases from J; junction bases left unmatched: 12. The CDR3 contains 16 residues. Germline V gene lookup returns CDR1 SGHNT and CDR2 YENEEA. Supplemented by reference TRBV11-3 and TRBJ2-1, the full variable domain reads EAGVVQSPRYKIIEKKQPVAFWCNPISGHNTLYWYLQNLGQGPELLIRYENEEAVDDSQLPKDRFSAERLKGVDSTLKIQPAELGDSAVYLCASSPRPGTSTNEQFFGPGTRLTVL.

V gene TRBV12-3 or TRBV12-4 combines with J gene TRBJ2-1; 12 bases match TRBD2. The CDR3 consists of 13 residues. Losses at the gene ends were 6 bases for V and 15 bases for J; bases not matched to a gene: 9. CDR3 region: CASRMTSGGDLFF. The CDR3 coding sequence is TGTGCCAGCAGAATGACTAGCGGGGGTGATCTGTTCTTC.

CDR3 sequence (DNA): TGTGCCAGCAGCCAAGATTCCCGGGGGCCCAGCTACGAGCAGTACTTC. Translating gives CASSQDSRGPSYEQYF. This sequence joins TRBV3-1 and TRBJ2-5; D could derive from TRBD1 or TRBD2 (6 bases each). The DNA end is a closer match to TRBJ2-7, so the J assignment may be wrong. The CDR3 extends over 16 amino acids. Germline CDR1 LGHDT, CDR2 YNNKEL (reference sequence).

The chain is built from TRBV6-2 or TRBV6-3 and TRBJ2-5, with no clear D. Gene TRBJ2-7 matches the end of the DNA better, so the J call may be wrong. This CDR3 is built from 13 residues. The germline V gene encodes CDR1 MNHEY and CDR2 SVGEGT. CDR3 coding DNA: TGTGCCAGCAGTCCCGGGTCTACCAACGAGCAGTACTTC. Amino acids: CASSPGSTNEQYF.

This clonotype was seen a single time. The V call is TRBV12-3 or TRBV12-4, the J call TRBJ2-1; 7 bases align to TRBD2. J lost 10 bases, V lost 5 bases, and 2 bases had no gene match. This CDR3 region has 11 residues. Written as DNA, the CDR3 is TGTGCCAGCAGTAGTAGCGGGGAGCAGTTCTTC. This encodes CASSSSGEQFF.

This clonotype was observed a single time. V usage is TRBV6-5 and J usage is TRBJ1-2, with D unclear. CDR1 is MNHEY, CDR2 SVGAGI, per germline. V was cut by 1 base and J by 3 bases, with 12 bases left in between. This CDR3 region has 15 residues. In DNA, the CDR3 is TGTGCCAGCAGTTACTTTGGAATGCCGGACTATGGCTACACCTTC. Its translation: CASSYFGMPDYGYTF.

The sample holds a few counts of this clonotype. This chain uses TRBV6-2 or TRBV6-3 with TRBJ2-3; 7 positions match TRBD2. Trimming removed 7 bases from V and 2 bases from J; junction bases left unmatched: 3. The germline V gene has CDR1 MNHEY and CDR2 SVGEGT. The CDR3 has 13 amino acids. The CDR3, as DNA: TGTGCCAGCATGGGAGGGAACACAGATACGCAGTATTTT. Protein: CASMGGNTDTQYF.

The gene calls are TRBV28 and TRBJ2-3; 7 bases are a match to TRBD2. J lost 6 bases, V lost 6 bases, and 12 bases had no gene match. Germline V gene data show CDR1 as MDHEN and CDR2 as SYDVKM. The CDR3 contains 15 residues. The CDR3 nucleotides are TGTGCCAGCAGCCTTAATGGCGGGGGAACGGATACGCAGTATTTT. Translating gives CASSLNGGGTDTQYF.

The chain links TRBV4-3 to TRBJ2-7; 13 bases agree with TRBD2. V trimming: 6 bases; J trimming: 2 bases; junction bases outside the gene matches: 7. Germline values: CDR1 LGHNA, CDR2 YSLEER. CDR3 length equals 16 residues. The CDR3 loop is CASRASLAGGPYEQYF. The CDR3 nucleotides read TGCGCCAGCAGGGCCTCACTAGCGGGAGGGCCCTACGAGCAGTACTTC.

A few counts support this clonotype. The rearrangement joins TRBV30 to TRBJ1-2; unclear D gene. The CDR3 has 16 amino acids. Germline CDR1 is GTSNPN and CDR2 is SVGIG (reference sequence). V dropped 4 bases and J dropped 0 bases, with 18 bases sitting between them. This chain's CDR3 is CAWISGFRLSNYGYTF. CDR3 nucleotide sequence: TGTGCCTGGATCTCGGGCTTCCGGCTTTCTAACTATGGCTACACCTTC.

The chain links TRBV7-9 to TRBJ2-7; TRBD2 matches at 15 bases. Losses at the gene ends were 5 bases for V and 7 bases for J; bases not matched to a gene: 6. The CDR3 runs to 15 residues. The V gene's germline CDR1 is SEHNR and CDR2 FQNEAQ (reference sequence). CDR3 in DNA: TGTGCCAGCAGCGTCGGGACTAGCGGGAGGAATGAGCAGTACTTC. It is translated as CASSVGTSGRNEQYF.